The following is a TCR beta chain sequence with its context. This sample was included in a study of control samples from healthy donors and cancer patients. Produced via immunoSEQ multiplex PCR; TCRdb's table is partial and in-frame only. The repertoire holds approximately 92,000 clones, with 80% to 95% as singletons. The specimen was blood. This TCR was recovered from a woman in her twenties or thirties in good health.

The CDR3 spells CASSSIMDNHNEQFF. The CDR3 DNA reads TGTGCCAGCAGCTCAATTATGGACAACCACAATGAGCAGTTCTTC. The J gene is TRBJ2-1, the V gene TRBV7-9, with a possible D match to TRBD1 (5 bases). The CDR3 runs to 15 residues. CDR1 is SEHNR, CDR2 FQNEAQ, per germline (reference sequence). Trimming removed 4 bases at V and 5 bases at J, with 15 bases between.